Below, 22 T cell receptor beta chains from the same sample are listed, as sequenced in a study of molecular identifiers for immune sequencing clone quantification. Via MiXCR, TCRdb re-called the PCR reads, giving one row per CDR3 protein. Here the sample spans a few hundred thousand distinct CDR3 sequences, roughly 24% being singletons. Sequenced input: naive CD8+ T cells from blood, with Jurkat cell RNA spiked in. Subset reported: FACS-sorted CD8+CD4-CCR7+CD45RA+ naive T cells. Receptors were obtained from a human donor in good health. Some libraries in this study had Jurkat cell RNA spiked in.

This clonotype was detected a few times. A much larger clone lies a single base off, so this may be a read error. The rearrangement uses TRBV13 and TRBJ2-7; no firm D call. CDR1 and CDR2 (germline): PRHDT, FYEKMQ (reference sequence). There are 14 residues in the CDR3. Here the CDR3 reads CASSSMAANYVQYF. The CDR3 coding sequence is TGTGCCAGCAGCTCAATGGCCGCGAACTACGTGCAGTACTTC. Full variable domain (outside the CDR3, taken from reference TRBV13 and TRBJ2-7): AAGVIQSPRHLIKEKRETATLKCYPIPRHDTVYWYQQGPGQDPQFLISFYEKMQSDKGSIPDRFSAQQFSDYHSELNMSSLELGDSALYFCASSSMAANYVQYFGPGTRLTVT.

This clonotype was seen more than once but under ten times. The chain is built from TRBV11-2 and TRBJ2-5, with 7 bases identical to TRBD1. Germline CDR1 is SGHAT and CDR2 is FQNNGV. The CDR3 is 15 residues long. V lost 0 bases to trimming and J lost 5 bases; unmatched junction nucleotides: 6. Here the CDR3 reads CASSLETGWGETQYF. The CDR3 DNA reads TGTGCCAGCAGCTTAGAGACAGGGTGGGGGGAGACCCAGTACTTC.

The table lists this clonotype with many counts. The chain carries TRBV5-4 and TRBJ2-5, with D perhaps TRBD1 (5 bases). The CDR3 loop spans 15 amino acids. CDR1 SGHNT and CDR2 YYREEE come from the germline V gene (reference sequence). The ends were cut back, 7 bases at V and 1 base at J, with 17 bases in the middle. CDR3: CASGQQDKLQETQYF. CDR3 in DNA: TGTGCCAGCGGGCAACAGGACAAACTCCAAGAGACCCAGTACTTC.

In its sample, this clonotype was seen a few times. In DNA, the CDR3 is TGTGCCATCAGTGAACTAGGGGGCTCGGTTGAAGAGACCCAGTACTTC. Translated: CAISELGGSVEETQYF. The rearrangement joins TRBV10-3 to TRBJ2-5; 7 positions agree with TRBD1. J lost 3 bases, V lost 3 bases, and 10 bases had no gene match. Germline V gene sequence: CDR1 ENHRY, CDR2 SYGVKD. The CDR3 totals 16 residues.

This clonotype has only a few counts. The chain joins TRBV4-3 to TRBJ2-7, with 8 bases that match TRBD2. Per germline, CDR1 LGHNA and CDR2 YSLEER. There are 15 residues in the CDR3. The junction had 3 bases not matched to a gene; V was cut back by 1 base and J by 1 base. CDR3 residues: CASSQVGGGSYEQYF. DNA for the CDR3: TGCGCCAGCAGCCAAGTTGGCGGGGGGTCCTACGAGCAGTACTTC.

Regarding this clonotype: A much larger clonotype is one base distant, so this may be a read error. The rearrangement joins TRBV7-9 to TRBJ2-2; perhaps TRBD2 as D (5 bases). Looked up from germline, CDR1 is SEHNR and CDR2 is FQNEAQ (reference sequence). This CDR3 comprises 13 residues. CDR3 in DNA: TGTGCCAGCAGCCTAGTCAGCACCGGGGAGCCGTTTTTT. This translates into CASSLVSTGEPFF.

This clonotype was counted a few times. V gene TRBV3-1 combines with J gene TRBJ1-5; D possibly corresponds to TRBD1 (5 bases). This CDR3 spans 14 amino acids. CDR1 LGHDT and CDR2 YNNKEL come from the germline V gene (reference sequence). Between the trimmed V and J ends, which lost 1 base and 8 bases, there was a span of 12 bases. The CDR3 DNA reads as TGTGCCAGCAGCCAAGTGGGGGAAACGAAGCCCCAGCATTTT. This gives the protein CASSQVGETKPQHF.

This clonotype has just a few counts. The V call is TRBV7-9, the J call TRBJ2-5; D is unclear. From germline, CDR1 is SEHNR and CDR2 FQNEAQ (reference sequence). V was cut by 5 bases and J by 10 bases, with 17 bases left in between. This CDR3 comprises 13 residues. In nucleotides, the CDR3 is TGTGCCAGCAGCCCCCGGTTGGAGCAGGACCAGTACTTC. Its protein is CASSPRLEQDQYF. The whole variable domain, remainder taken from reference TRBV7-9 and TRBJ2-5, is DTGVSQNPRHKITKRGQNVTFRCDPISEHNRLYWYRQTLGQGPEFLTYFQNEAQLEKSRLLSDRFSAERPKGSFSTLEIQRTEQGDSAMYLCASSPRLEQDQYFGPGTRLLVL.

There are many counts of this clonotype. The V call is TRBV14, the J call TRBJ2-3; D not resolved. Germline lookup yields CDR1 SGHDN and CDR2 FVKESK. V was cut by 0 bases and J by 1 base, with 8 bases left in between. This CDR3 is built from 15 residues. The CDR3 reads CASSQEVKGTDTQYF. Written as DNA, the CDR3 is TGTGCCAGCAGCCAAGAGGTCAAAGGCACAGATACGCAGTATTTT.

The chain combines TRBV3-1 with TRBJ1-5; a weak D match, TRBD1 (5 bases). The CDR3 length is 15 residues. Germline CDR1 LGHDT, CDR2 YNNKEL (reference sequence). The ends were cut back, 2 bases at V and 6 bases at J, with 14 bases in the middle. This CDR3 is CASSQKLGVAQPQHF. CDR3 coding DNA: TGTGCCAGCAGCCAAAAATTAGGGGTGGCTCAGCCCCAGCATTTT.

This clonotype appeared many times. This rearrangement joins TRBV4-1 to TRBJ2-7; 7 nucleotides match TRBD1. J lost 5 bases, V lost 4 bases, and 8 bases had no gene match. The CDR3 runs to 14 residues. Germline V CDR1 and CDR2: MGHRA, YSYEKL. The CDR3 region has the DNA TGCGCCAGCAGCCGATCCAGGGGGTCCGACGAGCAGTACTTC. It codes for CASSRSRGSDEQYF.

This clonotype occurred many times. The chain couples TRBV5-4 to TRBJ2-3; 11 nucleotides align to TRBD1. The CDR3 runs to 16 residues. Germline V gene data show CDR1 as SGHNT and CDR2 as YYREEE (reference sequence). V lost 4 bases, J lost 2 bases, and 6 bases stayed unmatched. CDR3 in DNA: TGTGCCAGCAGCCAACGGACAGGGGGCTTCACAGATACGCAGTATTTT. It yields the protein CASSQRTGGFTDTQYF. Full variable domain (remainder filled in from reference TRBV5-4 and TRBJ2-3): ETGVTQSPTHLIKTRGQQVTLRCSSQSGHNTVSWYQQALGQGPQFIFQYYREEENGRGNFPPRFSGLQFPNYSSELNVNALELDDSALYLCASSQRTGGFTDTQYFGPGTRLTVL.

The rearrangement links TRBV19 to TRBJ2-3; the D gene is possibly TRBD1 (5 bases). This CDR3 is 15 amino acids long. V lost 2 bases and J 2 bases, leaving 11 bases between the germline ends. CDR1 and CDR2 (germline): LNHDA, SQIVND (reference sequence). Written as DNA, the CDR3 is TGTGCCAGTAGTATAACAGGAGCATTCACAGATACGCAGTATTTT. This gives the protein CASSITGAFTDTQYF.

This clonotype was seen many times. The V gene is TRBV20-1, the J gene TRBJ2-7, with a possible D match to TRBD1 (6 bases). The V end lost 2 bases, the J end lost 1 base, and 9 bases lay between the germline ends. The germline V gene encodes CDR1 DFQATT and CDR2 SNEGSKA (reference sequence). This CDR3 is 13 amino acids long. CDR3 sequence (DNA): TGCAGTGCTAGACGGCAGGGGTCCTACGAGCAGTACTTC. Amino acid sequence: CSARRQGSYEQYF.

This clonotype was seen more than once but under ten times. In DNA form, the CDR3 reads TGCGCCAGCAGTGATGGGGGGGCCGAAGAGACCCAGTACTTC. Amino acid sequence: CASSDGGAEETQYF. V and J are TRBV10-2 and TRBJ2-5; D might be TRBD2 (7 bases). The germline V gene has CDR1 WSHSY and CDR2 SAAADI. The V and J ends lost 3 bases and 3 bases respectively, with 11 bases between them. This CDR3 has 14 amino acids.

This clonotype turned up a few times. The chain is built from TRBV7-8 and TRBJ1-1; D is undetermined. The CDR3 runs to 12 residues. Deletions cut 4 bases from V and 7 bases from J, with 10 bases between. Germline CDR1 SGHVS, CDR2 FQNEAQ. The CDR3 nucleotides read TGTGCCAGCAGCTCAAGGCTCTATGAAGCTTTCTTT. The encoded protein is CASSSRLYEAFF.

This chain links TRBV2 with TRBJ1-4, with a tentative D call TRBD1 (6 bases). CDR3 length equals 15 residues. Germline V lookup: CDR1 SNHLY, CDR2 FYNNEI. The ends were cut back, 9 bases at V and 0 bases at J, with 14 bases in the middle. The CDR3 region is CASLGQPSTNEKLFF. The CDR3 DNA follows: TGTGCCAGTCTCGGACAGCCCTCAACTAATGAAAAACTGTTTTTT. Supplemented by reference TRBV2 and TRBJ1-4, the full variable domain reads EPEVTQTPSHQVTQMGQEVILRCVPISNHLYFYWYRQILGQKVEFLVSFYNNEISEKSEIFDDQFSVERPDGSNFTLKIRSTKLEDSAMYFCASLGQPSTNEKLFFGSGTQLSVL.

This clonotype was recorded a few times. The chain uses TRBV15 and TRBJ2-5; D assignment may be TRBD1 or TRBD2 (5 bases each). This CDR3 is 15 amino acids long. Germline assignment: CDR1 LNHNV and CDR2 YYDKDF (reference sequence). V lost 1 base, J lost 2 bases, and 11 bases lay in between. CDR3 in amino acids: CATSRGGRLQETQYF. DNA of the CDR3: TGTGCCACCAGCAGAGGGGGACGCTTGCAAGAGACCCAGTACTTC.

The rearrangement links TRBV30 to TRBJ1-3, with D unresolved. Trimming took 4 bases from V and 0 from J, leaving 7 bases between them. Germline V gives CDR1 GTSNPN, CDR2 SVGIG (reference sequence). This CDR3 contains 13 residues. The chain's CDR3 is CAWIRLSGNTIYF. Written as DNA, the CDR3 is TGTGCCTGGATACGGCTCTCTGGAAACACCATATATTTT.

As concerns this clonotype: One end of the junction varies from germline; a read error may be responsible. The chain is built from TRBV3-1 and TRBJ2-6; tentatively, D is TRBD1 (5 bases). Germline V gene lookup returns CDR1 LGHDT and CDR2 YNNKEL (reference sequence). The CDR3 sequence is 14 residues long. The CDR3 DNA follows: TGTGGCAGCAGCCAGGGAAGGTCGGCCAACGTCCTGACTTTC. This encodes CGSSQGRSANVLTF.

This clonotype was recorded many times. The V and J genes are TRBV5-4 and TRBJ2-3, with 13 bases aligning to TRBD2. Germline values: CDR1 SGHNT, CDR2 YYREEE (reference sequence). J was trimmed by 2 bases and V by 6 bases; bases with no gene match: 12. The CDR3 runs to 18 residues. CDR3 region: CASTRTSGGRSTTDTQYF. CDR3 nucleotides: TGTGCCAGCACCCGGACTAGCGGGGGCCGCTCCACCACAGATACGCAGTATTTT.

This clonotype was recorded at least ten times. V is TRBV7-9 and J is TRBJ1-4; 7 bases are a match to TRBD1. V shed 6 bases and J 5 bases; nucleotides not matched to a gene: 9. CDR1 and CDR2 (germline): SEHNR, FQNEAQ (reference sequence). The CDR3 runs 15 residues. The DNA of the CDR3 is TGTGCCAGCAGTAGTGGAGGGGGCCCGAATGAAAAACTGTTTTTT. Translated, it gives CASSSGGGPNEKLFF.